This is a list of T cell receptor beta chains from one sample in a study of T cell changes during pregnancy in multiple sclerosis. Data came from immunoSEQ multiplex PCR; TCRdb stores just in-frame clones and leaves some out. The data show under 100,000 clones, around 93% seen once. Material: peripheral blood, obtained in the third trimester of pregnancy. The receptor source for this set is a female donor with multiple sclerosis, enrolled in a pregnancy study. CDR3s include the opening cysteine and the closing phenylalanine or tryptophan. A D gene is named only where the DNA matches it firmly. Clone size appears in some rows only: once, few, many, or a class for an expanded clone.

cdr3_aa	cdr3_nt	d_call	v_call	j_call	clone_size
CAWRVQVFGNTIYF	TGTGCCTGGAGAGTTCAGGTTTTTGGAAACACCATATATTTT	.	TRBV30	TRBJ1-3	.
CASSLAPSAGAGNSPLHF	TGTGCCAGCAGCTTAGCACCTTCGGCAGGGGCGGGCAATTCACCCCTCCACTTT	.	TRBV7-6	TRBJ1-6	.
CASSLQGAGDTQYF	TGTGCCAGCAGTTTGCAGGGGGCAGGGGATACGCAGTATTTT	TRBD1	TRBV7-9	TRBJ2-3	once
CASSSARLAYNEQFF	TGTGCCAGTAGTTCGGCTAGACTAGCCTACAATGAGCAGTTCTTC	.	TRBV19	TRBJ2-1	.
CASSSNQETQYF	TGCGCCAGCAGCTCCAACCAAGAGACCCAGTACTTC	.	TRBV5-1	TRBJ2-5	.
CASSPGQILNTEAFF	TGTGCCAGCAGCCCGGGACAGATTTTAAACACTGAAGCTTTCTTT	TRBD1	TRBV11-2	TRBJ1-1	.
CASSFGLPDNQPQHF	TGTGCCAGCAGCTTCGGACTTCCCGACAATCAGCCCCAGCATTTT	.	TRBV7-3	TRBJ1-5	.
CASSPGIANYGYTF	TGCGCCAGCAGCCCGGGAATAGCTAACTATGGCTACACCTTC	.	TRBV4-1	TRBJ1-2	few
CASRAQDSGANVLTF	TGTGCCAGTAGAGCACAGGACTCTGGGGCCAACGTCCTGACTTTC	.	TRBV19	TRBJ2-6	.
CASSPQTGTSNQPQHF	TGTGCCAGCTCACCACAAACCGGGACATCAAATCAGCCCCAGCATTTT	.	TRBV18	TRBJ1-5	once
CASSHGRPEGQYF	TGTGCCAGCAGCCACGGACGGCCCGAGGGGCAGTACTTC	.	TRBV14	TRBJ2-7	.
CASPGTGPGELFF	TGTGCCAGCCCCGGGACAGGCCCCGGGGAGCTGTTTTTT	TRBD1	TRBV6-1	TRBJ2-2	.
CASSGRDSRLSGNTIYF	TGTGCCAGCAGCGGCCGGGACAGCCGACTCTCTGGAAACACCATATATTTT	TRBD1	TRBV2	TRBJ1-3	.
CASSILSGGYGGETQYF	TGTGCCAGTAGTATCCTCAGCGGGGGGTACGGGGGGGAGACCCAGTACTTC	TRBD2	TRBV19	TRBJ2-5	.
CASSLNPGGYEQYF	TGTGCCAGCAGCTTAAATCCAGGGGGGTACGAGCAGTACTTC	.	TRBV7-3	TRBJ2-7	.
CASRVGQPNTEAFF	TGTGCCAGCAGGGTGGGACAGCCGAACACTGAAGCTTTCTTT	TRBD1	TRBV6-1	TRBJ1-1	.
CASSVGQGVDEYEQYF	TGTGCCAGCAGCGTGGGACAGGGAGTCGACGAATACGAGCAGTACTTC	TRBD1	TRBV9	TRBJ2-7	.
CASSPRTGYEQYF	TGTGCCAGCAGCCCACGGACAGGGTACGAGCAGTACTTC	TRBD1	TRBV7-8	TRBJ2-7	.
CAWSVEGNTEAFF	TGTGCCTGGAGTGTTGAGGGGAACACTGAAGCTTTCTTT	.	TRBV30	TRBJ1-1	.
CASSAGTSRRETQYF	TGTGCCAGCAGCGCTGGGACTAGCCGGAGAGAGACCCAGTACTTC	TRBD2	TRBV7-2	TRBJ2-5	.
CASICGTSNPYNEQFF	TGTGCTAGCATTTGCGGGACTAGCAACCCCTACAATGAGCAGTTCTTC	TRBD2	TRBV7-7	TRBJ2-1	.
CASSMRDWDSTSQGEAFF	TGTGCCAGCAGCATGAGGGATTGGGACAGCACCAGTCAAGGTGAAGCTTTCTTT	.	TRBV21-1	TRBJ1-1	.
CASSLTDGGELFF	TGCGCCAGCAGCTTAACAGATGGCGGGGAGCTGTTTTTT	.	TRBV5-1	TRBJ2-2	.
CASSLAGQGNSPLHF	TGTGCCAGCAGCTTAGCCGGGCAGGGAAATTCACCCCTCCACTTT	.	TRBV7-6	TRBJ1-6	.
CASSLDSSGGVQFF	TGTGCCAGCAGCTTAGATAGTAGCGGGGGGGTTCAGTTCTTC	TRBD2	TRBV11-2	TRBJ2-1	.
CAFEPGQGRGSPLHF	TGTGCCTTTGAACCCGGACAGGGTAGGGGTTCACCCCTCCACTTT	TRBD1	TRBV30	TRBJ1-6	.
CASRQRTGNYNEQFF	TGTGCCAGCAGACAGCGGACAGGGAACTACAATGAGCAGTTCTTC	TRBD1	TRBV7-9	TRBJ2-1	.
CASSKLMERDYGYTF	TGTGCCAGCAGCAAGTTGATGGAGAGGGACTATGGCTACACCTTC	.	TRBV21-1	TRBJ1-2	.
CASSQDPTSTDTQYF	TGCGCCAGCAGCCAAGATCCGACTAGCACAGATACGCAGTATTTT	.	TRBV4-1	TRBJ2-3	.
CASSQTWTGQETQYF	TGTGCCAGCAGTCAAACCTGGACAGGACAAGAGACCCAGTACTTC	TRBD1	TRBV2	TRBJ2-5	.
CAISARTAYTGELFF	TGTGCCATCAGTGCCAGGACAGCCTACACCGGGGAGCTGTTTTTT	.	TRBV10-3	TRBJ2-2	.
CASRPNRGRRTQYF	TGTGCAAGTCGCCCCAACAGGGGGAGGCGGACCCAGTACTTC	.	TRBV12-2	TRBJ2-5	.
CASSSPGELYNEQFF	TGTGCCAGCAGCTCCCCCGGGGAACTGTACAATGAGCAGTTCTTC	.	TRBV7-6	TRBJ2-1	once
CASSQDQGLGLETQYF	TGTGCCAGCAGCCAAGATCAGGGGCTAGGGTTGGAGACCCAGTACTTC	.	TRBV4-2	TRBJ2-5	.
CASSLRSQNTEAFF	TGTGCCAGCAGCTTACGGAGTCAGAACACTGAAGCTTTCTTT	.	TRBV7-2	TRBJ1-1	.
CASMGAVNQPQHF	TGTGCCAGCATGGGGGCTGTTAATCAGCCCCAGCATTTT	.	TRBV27	TRBJ1-5	.
CASSKEGTGKQPQHF	TGTGCCAGCAGCAAAGAAGGGACAGGGAAGCAGCCCCAGCATTTT	.	TRBV21-1	TRBJ1-5	once
CASSLSVGNTIYF	TGTGCCAGTTCCTTGTCTGTCGGAAACACCATATATTTT	.	TRBV19	TRBJ1-3	.
CASSQSGDEQFF	TGTGCCAGCAGCCAGTCGGGGGATGAGCAGTTCTTC	.	TRBV6-5	TRBJ2-1	.
CASSHQGYDGPQHF	TGTGCCAGCAGTCACCAGGGTTATGATGGGCCCCAGCATTTT	.	TRBV6-5	TRBJ1-5	.
CASRTGTGPDTQYF	TGTGCCAGCAGAACCGGGACAGGGCCAGATACGCAGTATTTT	TRBD1	TRBV5-6	TRBJ2-3	.
CASGRGTGELFF	TGTGCCAGCGGGCGGGGCACCGGGGAGCTGTTTTTT	.	TRBV2	TRBJ2-2	.
CASSIGTGMSRTDTQYF	TGTGCCAGTAGTATAGGGACAGGGATGTCGCGAACAGATACGCAGTATTTT	TRBD1	TRBV19	TRBJ2-3	.
CASSWEPNTEAFF	TGTGCCAGCAGCTGGGAGCCGAACACTGAAGCTTTCTTT	.	TRBV7-6	TRBJ1-1	.
CASSQLGQGVEEQYF	TGTGCCAGCAGCCAACTCGGACAGGGAGTGGAAGAGCAGTACTTC	TRBD1	TRBV4-2	TRBJ2-7	.
CASSSRQGSQVEQYF	TGTGCCAGCAGCTCCCGACAGGGCTCCCAAGTGGAGCAGTACTTC	TRBD1	TRBV5-4	TRBJ2-7	.
CASSLRGLSGELFF	TGTGCCAGCAGCTTAAGGGGGCTGTCCGGGGAGCTGTTTTTT	TRBD1	TRBV7-9	TRBJ2-2	.
CASSFGQNNSPLHF	TGTGCCAGCAGCTTTGGCCAGAATAATTCACCCCTCCACTTT	.	TRBV5-8	TRBJ1-6	.
CASKVLGLPETQYF	TGTGCCAGCAAAGTCTTGGGACTTCCAGAGACCCAGTACTTC	.	TRBV27	TRBJ2-5	.
CASSPRQTGELFF	TGTGCCAGCAGCCCGAGACAGACCGGGGAGCTGTTTTTT	.	TRBV7-3	TRBJ2-2	.
CAREGGNEYF	TGTGCCAGAGAAGGGGGAAACGAGTACTTC	.	TRBV6-5	TRBJ2-7	.